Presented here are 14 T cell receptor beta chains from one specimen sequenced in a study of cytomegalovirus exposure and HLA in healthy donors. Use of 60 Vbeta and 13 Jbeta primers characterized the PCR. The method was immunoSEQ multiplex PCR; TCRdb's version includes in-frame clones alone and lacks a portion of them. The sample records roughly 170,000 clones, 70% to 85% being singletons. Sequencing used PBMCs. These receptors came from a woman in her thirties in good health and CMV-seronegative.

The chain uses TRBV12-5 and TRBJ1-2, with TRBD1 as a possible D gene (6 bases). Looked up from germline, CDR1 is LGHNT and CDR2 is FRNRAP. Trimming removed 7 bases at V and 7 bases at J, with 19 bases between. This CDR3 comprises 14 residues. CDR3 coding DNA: TGTGCTAGTGACGACAAGACAGGACGGTCTGGCTACACCTTC. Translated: CASDDKTGRSGYTF.

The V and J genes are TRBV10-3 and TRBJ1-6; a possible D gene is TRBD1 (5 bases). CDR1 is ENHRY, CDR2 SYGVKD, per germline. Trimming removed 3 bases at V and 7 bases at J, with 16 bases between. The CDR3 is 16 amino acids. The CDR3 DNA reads TGTGCCATCAGTGATAGGGGCTCCGGTCTGAATTCACCCCTCCACTTT. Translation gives CAISDRGSGLNSPLHF.

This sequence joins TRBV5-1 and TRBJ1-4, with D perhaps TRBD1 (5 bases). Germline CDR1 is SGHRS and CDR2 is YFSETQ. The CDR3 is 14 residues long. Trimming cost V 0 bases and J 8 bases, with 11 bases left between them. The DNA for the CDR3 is TGCGCCAGCAGCTTGGGAAGGGGAGGGGAAAAACTGTTTTTT. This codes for CASSLGRGGEKLFF. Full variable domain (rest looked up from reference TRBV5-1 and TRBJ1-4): KAGVTQTPRYLIKTRGQQVTLSCSPISGHRSVSWYQQTPGQGLQFLFEYFSETQRNKGNFPGRFSGRQFSNSRSEMNVSTLELGDSALYLCASSLGRGGEKLFFGSGTQLSVL.

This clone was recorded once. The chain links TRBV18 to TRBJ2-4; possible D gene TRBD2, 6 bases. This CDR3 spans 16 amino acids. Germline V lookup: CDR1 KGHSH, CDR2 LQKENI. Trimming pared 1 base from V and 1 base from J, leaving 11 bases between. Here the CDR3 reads CASSPRASGAKNIQYF. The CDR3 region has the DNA TGTGCCAGCTCACCACGCGCGAGCGGGGCCAAAAACATTCAGTACTTC.

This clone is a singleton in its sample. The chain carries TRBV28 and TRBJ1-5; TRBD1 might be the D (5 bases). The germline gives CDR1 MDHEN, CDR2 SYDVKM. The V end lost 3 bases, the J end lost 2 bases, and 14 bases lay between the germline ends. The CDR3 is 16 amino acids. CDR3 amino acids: CASSFRGEEGNQPQHF. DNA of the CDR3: TGTGCCAGCAGTTTCCGGGGGGAGGAGGGCAATCAGCCCCAGCATTTT. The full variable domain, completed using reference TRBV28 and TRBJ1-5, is DVKVTQSSRYLVKRTGEKVFLECVQDMDHENMFWYRQDPGLGLRLIYFSYDVKMKEKGDIPEGYSVSREKKERFSLILESASTNQTSMYLCASSFRGEEGNQPQHFGDGTRLSIL.

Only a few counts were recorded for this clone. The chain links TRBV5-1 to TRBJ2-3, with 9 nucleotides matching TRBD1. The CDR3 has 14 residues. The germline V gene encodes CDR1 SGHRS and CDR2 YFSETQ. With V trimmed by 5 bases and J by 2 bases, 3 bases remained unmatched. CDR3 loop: CASRGQGATDTQYF. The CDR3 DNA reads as TGCGCCAGCAGGGGACAGGGCGCCACAGATACGCAGTATTTT.

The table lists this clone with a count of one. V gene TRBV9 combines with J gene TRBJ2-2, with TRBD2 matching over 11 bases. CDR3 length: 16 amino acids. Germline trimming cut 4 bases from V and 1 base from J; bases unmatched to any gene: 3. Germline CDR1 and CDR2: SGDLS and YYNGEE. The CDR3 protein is CASSLLAGGNTGELFF. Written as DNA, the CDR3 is TGTGCCAGCAGCCTTCTAGCGGGAGGGAACACCGGGGAGCTGTTTTTT.

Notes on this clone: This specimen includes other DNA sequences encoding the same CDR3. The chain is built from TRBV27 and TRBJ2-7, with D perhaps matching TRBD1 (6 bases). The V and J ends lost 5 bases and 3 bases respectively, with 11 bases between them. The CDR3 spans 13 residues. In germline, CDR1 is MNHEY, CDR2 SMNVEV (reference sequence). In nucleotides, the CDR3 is TGTGCCAGCAGTCTTACAGGGAGCTACGAGCAGTACTTC. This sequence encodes CASSLTGSYEQYF.

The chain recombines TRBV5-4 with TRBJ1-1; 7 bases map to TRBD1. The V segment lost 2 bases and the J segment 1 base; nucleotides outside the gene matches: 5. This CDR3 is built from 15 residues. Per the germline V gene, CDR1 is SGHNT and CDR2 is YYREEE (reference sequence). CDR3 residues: CASSFQTGRNTEAFF. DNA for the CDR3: TGTGCCAGCAGCTTCCAGACAGGGCGGAACACTGAAGCTTTCTTT.

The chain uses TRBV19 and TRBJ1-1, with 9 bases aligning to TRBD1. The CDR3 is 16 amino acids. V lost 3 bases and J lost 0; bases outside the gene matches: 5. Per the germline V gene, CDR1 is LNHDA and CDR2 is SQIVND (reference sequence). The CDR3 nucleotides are TGTGCCAGTAGTATCGGGACAGGGATTATGAACACTGAAGCTTTCTTT. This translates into CASSIGTGIMNTEAFF.

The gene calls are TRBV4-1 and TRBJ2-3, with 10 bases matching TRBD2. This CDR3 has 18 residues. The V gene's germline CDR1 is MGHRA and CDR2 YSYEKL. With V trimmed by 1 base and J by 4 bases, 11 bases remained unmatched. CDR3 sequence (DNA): TGCGCCAGCAGCCAAGCATCGGGGTCTAGCGGGAGTTCAGATACGCAGTATTTT. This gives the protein CASSQASGSSGSSDTQYF.

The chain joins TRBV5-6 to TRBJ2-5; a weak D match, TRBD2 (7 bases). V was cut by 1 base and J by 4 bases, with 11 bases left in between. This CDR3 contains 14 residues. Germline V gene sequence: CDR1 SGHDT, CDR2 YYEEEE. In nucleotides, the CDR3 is TGTGCCAGCAGCTTGCGCGGGGGCTCAGAGACCCAGTACTTC. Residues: CASSLRGGSETQYF. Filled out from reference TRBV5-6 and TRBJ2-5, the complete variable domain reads DAGVTQSPTHLIKTRGQQVTLRCSPKSGHDTVSWYQQALGQGPQFIFQYYEEEERQRGNFPDRFSGHQFPNYSSELNVNALLLGDSALYLCASSLRGGSETQYFGPGTRLLVL.

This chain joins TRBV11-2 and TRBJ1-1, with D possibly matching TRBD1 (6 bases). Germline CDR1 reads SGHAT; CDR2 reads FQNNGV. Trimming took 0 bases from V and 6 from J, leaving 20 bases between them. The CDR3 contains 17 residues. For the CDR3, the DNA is TGTGCCAGCAGCTTAGAAAGGGGGTCAGGGCGGTGGGCTGAAGCTTTCTTT. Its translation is CASSLERGSGRWAEAFF.

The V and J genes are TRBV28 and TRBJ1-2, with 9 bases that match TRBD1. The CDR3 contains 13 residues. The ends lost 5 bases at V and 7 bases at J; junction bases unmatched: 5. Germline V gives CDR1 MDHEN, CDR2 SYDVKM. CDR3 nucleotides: TGTGCCAGCAGTCCATACAGGGGGCTTGGCTACACCTTC. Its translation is CASSPYRGLGYTF.